Listed below are T cell receptor beta chains from one sample, sequenced in a study of blood T cell repertoires in COVID-19. Generated by immunoSEQ multiplex PCR, the TCRdb table keeps only in-frame clones and is missing some. Seen here are around 280,000 clones, about nine tenths observed once, and the top ten hold about 2.2%. Sequenced sample: peripheral blood. These receptors all come from a woman between 45 and 60 years old who had recovered from COVID-19. The CDR3 runs from the conserved cysteine through the conserved F or W. The D gene is left open where the match is weak. Clone size appears in some rows only: once, few, many, or a class for an expanded clone.

V: TRBV2
J: TRBJ1-2
D: TRBD1
size: -
CDR3: CASSPRGNGYTF
DNA: TGTGCCAGCAGTCCCAGGGGGAATGGCTACACCTTC

V: TRBV7-2
J: TRBJ2-7
D: TRBD1
size: -
CDR3: CASSPTGTGRFGQYF
DNA: TGTGCCAGCAGCCCCACGGGGACAGGCCGCTTTGGGCAGTACTTC

V: TRBV21-1
J: TRBJ1-1
D: -
size: -
CDR3: CATLHSEAFF
DNA: TGTGCCACCCTACACAGTGAAGCTTTCTTT

V: TRBV16
J: TRBJ2-7
D: -
size: few
CDR3: CASSQSGDEQYF
DNA: TGTGCCAGCAGCCAATCAGGGGACGAGCAGTACTTC

V: TRBV24-1
J: TRBJ1-2
D: TRBD1
size: -
CDR3: CATSAPGQGHYGYTF
DNA: TGTGCCACCAGTGCCCCAGGACAGGGCCACTATGGCTACACCTTC

V: TRBV4-2
J: TRBJ2-5
D: TRBD2
size: -
CDR3: CASSQDGGGSTQETQYF
DNA: TGTGCCAGCAGCCAAGATGGGGGGGGGAGCACACAAGAGACCCAGTACTTC

V: TRBV4-3
J: TRBJ2-5
D: TRBD2
size: -
CDR3: CASSQGIAGGQETQYF
DNA: TGCGCCAGCAGCCAAGGGATAGCGGGGGGACAAGAGACCCAGTACTTC

V: TRBV7-3
J: TRBJ2-2
D: -
size: -
CDR3: CASSFSQAAGELFF
DNA: TGTGCCAGCAGCTTTTCACAGGCTGCCGGGGAGCTGTTTTTT

V: TRBV6-5
J: TRBJ1-5
D: -
size: -
CDR3: CASSYSWASANQPQHF
DNA: TGTGCCAGCAGTTACTCCTGGGCGTCGGCGAATCAGCCCCAGCATTTT

V: TRBV18
J: TRBJ1-5
D: TRBD1
size: -
CDR3: CASSDRGVGNQPQHF
DNA: TGTGCCAGCTCTGACAGGGGAGTTGGCAATCAGCCCCAGCATTTT

V: TRBV28
J: TRBJ2-7
D: -
size: -
CDR3: CASSASGDTYEQYF
DNA: TGTGCCAGCAGTGCTTCAGGGGATACCTACGAGCAGTACTTC